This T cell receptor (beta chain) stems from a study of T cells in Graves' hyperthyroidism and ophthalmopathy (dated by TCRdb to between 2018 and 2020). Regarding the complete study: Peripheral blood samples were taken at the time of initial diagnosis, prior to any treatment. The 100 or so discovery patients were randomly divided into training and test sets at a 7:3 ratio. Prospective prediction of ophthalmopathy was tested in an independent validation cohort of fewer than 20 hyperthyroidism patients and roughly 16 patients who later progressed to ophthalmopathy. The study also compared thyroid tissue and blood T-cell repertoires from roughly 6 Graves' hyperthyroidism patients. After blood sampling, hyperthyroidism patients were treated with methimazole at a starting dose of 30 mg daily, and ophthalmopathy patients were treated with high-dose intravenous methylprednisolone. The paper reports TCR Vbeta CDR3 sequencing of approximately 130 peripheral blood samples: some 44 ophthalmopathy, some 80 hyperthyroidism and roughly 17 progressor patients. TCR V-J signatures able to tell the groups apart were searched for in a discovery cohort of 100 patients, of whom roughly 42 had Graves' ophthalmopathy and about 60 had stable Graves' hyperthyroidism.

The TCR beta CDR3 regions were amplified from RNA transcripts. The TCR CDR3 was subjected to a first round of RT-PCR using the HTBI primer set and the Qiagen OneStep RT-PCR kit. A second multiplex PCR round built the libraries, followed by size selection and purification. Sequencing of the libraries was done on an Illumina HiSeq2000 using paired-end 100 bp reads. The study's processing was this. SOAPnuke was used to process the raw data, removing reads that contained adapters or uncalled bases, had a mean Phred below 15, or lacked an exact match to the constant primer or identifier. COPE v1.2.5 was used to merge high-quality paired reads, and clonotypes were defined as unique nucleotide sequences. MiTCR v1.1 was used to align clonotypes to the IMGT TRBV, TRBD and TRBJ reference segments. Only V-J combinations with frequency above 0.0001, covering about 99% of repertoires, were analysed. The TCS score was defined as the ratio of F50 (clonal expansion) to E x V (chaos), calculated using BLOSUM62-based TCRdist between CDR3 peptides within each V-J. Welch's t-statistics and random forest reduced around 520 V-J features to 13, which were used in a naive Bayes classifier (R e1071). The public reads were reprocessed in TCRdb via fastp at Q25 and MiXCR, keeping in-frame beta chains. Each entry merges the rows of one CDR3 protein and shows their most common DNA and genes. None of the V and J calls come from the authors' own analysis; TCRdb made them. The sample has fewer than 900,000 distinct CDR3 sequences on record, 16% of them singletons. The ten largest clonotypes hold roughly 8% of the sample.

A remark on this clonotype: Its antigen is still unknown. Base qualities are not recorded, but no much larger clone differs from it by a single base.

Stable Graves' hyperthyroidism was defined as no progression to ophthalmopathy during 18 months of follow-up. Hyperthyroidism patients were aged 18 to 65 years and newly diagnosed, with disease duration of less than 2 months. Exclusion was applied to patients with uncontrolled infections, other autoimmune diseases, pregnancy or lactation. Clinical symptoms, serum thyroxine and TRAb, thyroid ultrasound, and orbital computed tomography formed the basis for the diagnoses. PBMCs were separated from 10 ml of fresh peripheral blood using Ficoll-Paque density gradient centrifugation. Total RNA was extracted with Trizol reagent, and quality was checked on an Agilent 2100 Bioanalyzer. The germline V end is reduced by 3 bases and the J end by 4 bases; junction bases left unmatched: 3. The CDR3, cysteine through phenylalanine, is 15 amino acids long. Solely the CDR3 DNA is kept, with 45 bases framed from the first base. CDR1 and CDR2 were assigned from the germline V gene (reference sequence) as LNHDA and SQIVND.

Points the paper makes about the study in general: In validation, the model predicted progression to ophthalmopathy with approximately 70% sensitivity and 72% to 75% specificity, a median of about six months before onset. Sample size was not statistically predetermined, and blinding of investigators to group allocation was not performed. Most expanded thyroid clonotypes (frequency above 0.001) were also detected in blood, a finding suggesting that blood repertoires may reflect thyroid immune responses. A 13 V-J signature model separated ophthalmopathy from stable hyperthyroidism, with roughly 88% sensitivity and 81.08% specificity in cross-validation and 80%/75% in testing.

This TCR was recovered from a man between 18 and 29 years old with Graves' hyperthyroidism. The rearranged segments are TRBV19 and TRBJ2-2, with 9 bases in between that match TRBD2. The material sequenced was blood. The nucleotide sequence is TGTGCCAGTAGTATGTTTAGCGGGAGCACCGGGGAGCTGTTTTTT. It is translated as CASSMFSGSTGELFF.